This TCR beta chain was documented in a study of control samples from healthy donors and cancer patients (TCRdb year 2020). The protocol used for the library was the immunoSEQ multiplex PCR assay. Drawn from immuneACCESS, this table holds only the in-frame rearrangements with V and J called that TCRdb kept. Clones are partly lost; checked studies trace under half to an unresolved V gene and leave the rest unexplained. The sample profile shows approximately 150,000 clones; approximately 90% of them were found once. The ten largest clones represent about 0.64% of the sample. Details on this clone: What antigen it recognizes has not been identified. No quality values exist for individual bases; no much larger clone is one base distant.

Counted from cysteine to phenylalanine, this CDR3 has 16 amino acids. Only the CDR3 DNA is retained, 48 bases long and in frame from the first base. CDR1 and CDR2, per the germline V gene, are MGHDK and SYGVNS. Between the V and J ends, shortened by 2 bases and 0 bases respectively, the junction contains 13 bases. Rearrangement joined TRBV25-1 to TRBJ1-1, with a weak D call of TRBD1 (5 bases match). The receptor was isolated from a woman aged 25-40 years in good health. Sequencing was performed on blood. The encoded CDR3 is CASSEGAGTLNTEAFF. The DNA sequence is as follows: TGTGCCAGCAGTGAAGGGGCTGGGACTCTGAACACTGAAGCTTTCTTT.